A selection of T cell receptor beta chains follows, all from one sample in a study of blood T cell repertoires in COVID-19. Generated by immunoSEQ multiplex PCR, the TCRdb table keeps only in-frame clones and is missing some. The sample lists some 250,000 clones; 88% were seen once. Sequencing was carried out using peripheral blood. These receptor sequences come from a woman aged 40 to 50 who had recovered from COVID-19. CDR3s include the opening cysteine and the closing phenylalanine or tryptophan. A D gene is named only where the DNA matches it firmly. Clone size appears in some rows only: once, few, many, or a class for an expanded clone.

V gene | D gene | clone size | CDR3 protein
TRBV20-1 | - | - | CSARGLNEQFF
TRBV11-2 | TRBD1 | few | CASTRTGNTEAFF
TRBV12-3/TRBV12-4 | - | once | CASNLGGNTEAFF
TRBV29-1 | - | - | CSAGVVNTEAFF
TRBV6-6 | - | - | CASTAGGATNEKLFF
TRBV6-1 | - | - | CASSEARTALTNEKLFF
TRBV4-1 | TRBD2 | - | CASSRHSGISYNEQFF
TRBV6-5 | - | once | CASSLAPTGGYGYTF
TRBV18 | - | - | CASSPRAGAFF
TRBV19 | TRBD2 | once | CASSSLAAPYNEQFF
TRBV11-1 | TRBD2 | once | CASSPPLAGAYNEQFF
TRBV6-6 | TRBD2 | - | CASRPAGGAYNEQFF
TRBV3-1/TRBV3-2 | TRBD2 | - | CASSRPLPTSGRWTGELFF
TRBV7-9 | TRBD1 | - | CASSFGQGAVQANYGYTF
TRBV6-5 | - | - | CASRGGNSPLHF
TRBV7-8 | - | once | CASSWGDSNQPQHF
TRBV4-3 | TRBD1 | - | CASSQDGAGGRQPQHF
TRBV9 | TRBD2 | - | CASSVWLAGGNEQFF
TRBV4-2 | - | - | CASSQAGTKLYAPGELFF
TRBV7-2 | - | - | CASSPRLGAGAETQYF
TRBV7-9 | TRBD1 | - | CASRDRETGYGYTF
TRBV9 | - | - | CASSVEGEGNEKLFF
TRBV25-1 | TRBD1 | - | CASTKDRGGTGELFF
TRBV9 | TRBD1 | - | CASSVGGGPTEAFF
TRBV20-1 | - | - | CSARSGGYTF
TRBV5-8 | - | - | CASSLGRITYEQYF
TRBV5-8 | - | - | CASTGGPSYNSPLHF
TRBV24-1 | - | - | CATSDGLQPQHF
TRBV5-1 | - | - | CASSTDGSSYNEQFF
TRBV4-3 | - | - | CASSQAVGGSYGYTF
TRBV19 | TRBD1 | - | CASSDPPGTGVGTEAFF
TRBV30 | TRBD2 | - | CAWSGRGNEQFF
TRBV19 | - | few | CASSTAGRRDSPLHF
TRBV21-1 | - | - | CASSKPGGPSEQFF
TRBV21-1 | - | - | CASTPLAGEAFF
TRBV18 | TRBD2 | - | CASSPPGGSETQYF
TRBV3-1/TRBV3-2 | - | - | CASSQDAAGVDEQFF
TRBV7-8 | TRBD1 | - | CASSLAGQGAYGYTF
TRBV6-5 | TRBD2 | - | CASSPNGGGSREQYF
TRBV27 | - | - | CASRGTFSSYEQYF
TRBV30 | TRBD1 | - | CAWSANRQGTGAFF
TRBV7-8 | - | once | CASSLRGEQETQYF
TRBV7-9 | - | - | CASSPRGAWDYEQYF
TRBV28 | TRBD1 | - | CASSLWQGGQDF
TRBV11-3 | - | - | CASSPSLGELFF
TRBV4-1 | - | once | CASSQVSGGGYTF